The entry that follows covers one T cell receptor beta chain sequence. An end of the junction differs from the germline gene, which may be a read error. Time point specified: neoterminal ileum biopsy at postoperative endoscopy, about 6 months after surgery. The sample comes from a study of T cell repertoires in ileal Crohn's disease. The V gene's germline CDR1 is MNHNY and CDR2 SVGAGI (reference sequence). The CDR3 is 14 residues long. Sequencing was performed with immunoSEQ multiplex PCR; in TCRdb, only in-frame clones are kept and a portion is missing. This table holds roughly 2,000 clones, more than 80% found once.

Source material: ileal tissue. J is TRBJ1-1 and V is TRBV6-6; no clear D gene. This TCR was recovered from an adult with Crohn's disease. The DNA of the CDR3 is TGTGCCAGCACGGTACCGGCCAAGAACGCTGAAGCTTTCTTT. Amino acids: CASTVPAKNAEAFF.